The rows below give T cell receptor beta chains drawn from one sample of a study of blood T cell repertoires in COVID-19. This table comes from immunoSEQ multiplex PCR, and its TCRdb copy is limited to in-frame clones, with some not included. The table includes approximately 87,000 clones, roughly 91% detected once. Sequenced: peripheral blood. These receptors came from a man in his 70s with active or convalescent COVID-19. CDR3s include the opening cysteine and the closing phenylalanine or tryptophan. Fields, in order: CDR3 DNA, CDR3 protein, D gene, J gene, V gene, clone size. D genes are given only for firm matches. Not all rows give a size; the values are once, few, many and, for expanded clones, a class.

TGTGCCTGGAGTTCGGGAGGGCAGGTCGCCTTC | CAWSSGGQVAF | TRBD2 | TRBJ2-7 | TRBV30 | .
TGTGCCAGTAGTCCTACAGGGGGCGGCTATGGCTACACCTTC | CASSPTGGGYGYTF | TRBD1 | TRBJ1-2 | TRBV19 | .
TGTGCCAGTAGTATGATAATTATGACTAGCGTCAACAATGAGCAGTTCTTC | CASSMIIMTSVNNEQFF | TRBD2 | TRBJ2-1 | TRBV19 | .
TGTGCCAGCAGTGATAGACCGGGACAGGGGGCGTTAGAGACCCAGTACTTC | CASSDRPGQGALETQYF | TRBD1 | TRBJ2-5 | TRBV27 | once
TGCGCCAGCAGCTTGGGCGGGGCGGGGAACACTGAAGCTTTCTTT | CASSLGGAGNTEAFF | . | TRBJ1-1 | TRBV5-1 | .
TGTGCCAGCAGCGAACAGGGGGATTGGGGTGAGCAGTTCTTC | CASSEQGDWGEQFF | TRBD1 | TRBJ2-1 | TRBV9 | .
TGTGCCAGTAGTATAACGCCTGACAGTACTGGAAACACCATATATTTT | CASSITPDSTGNTIYF | . | TRBJ1-3 | TRBV19 | once
TGTGCCAGCAGCTTGGAGGGGACAGTGAGCTACGAGCAGTACTTC | CASSLEGTVSYEQYF | TRBD1 | TRBJ2-7 | TRBV5-5 | .
TGTGCCAGTAGCCCACAGGGCGGGGGAGAGACCCAGTACTTC | CASSPQGGGETQYF | . | TRBJ2-5 | TRBV19 | .
TGCGCCAGCAGGGGGGACAACCGGAACACTGAAGCTTTCTTT | CASRGDNRNTEAFF | . | TRBJ1-1 | TRBV5-1 | .
TGTGCCAGCAGCAAAGCGAACCTCACTGGGGACAGGGGCGACACTGAAGCTTTCTTT | CASSKANLTGDRGDTEAFF | . | TRBJ1-1 | TRBV21-1 | .
TGCGCCAGCAGCTTGGGTGTGACAGTTAATGAAAAACTGTTTTTT | CASSLGVTVNEKLFF | . | TRBJ1-4 | TRBV5-1 | once
TGTGCCTGGAACAGGAATAATCAGCCCCAGCATTTT | CAWNRNNQPQHF | . | TRBJ1-5 | TRBV30 | .
TGCGCCAGCAGCCTCATTACAGGGGAGAACACTGAAGCTTTCTTT | CASSLITGENTEAFF | TRBD1 | TRBJ1-1 | TRBV23-1 | few
TGTGCCAGCAGTTTCAACGGGTTGGGTCAGCCCCAGCATTTT | CASSFNGLGQPQHF | . | TRBJ1-5 | TRBV28 | .
TGCGCCAGCAGCCCCGGGACTAGCGGGAGAGCCGGGGAGCTGTTTTTT | CASSPGTSGRAGELFF | TRBD2 | TRBJ2-2 | TRBV5-1 | .
TGTGCCAGCAGCTCGGTAATTTGGAACACTGAAGCTTTCTTT | CASSSVIWNTEAFF | . | TRBJ1-1 | TRBV7-9 | .
TGTGCCAGCAGCCCAATGGGAGCGGGAGAATATAGTGAGCAGTTCTTC | CASSPMGAGEYSEQFF | TRBD2 | TRBJ2-1 | TRBV9 | .
TGTGCCAGCAGCTTAGTGGGACAGGGGGCGCGTAATCGTGGCTACACCTTC | CASSLVGQGARNRGYTF | TRBD1 | TRBJ1-2 | TRBV7-9 | .
TGTGCCTGGAGTGCAGGGTTTAACTATGGCTACACCTTC | CAWSAGFNYGYTF | . | TRBJ1-2 | TRBV30 | few
TGTGCCAGCAGCTCGGGTCCGGGACAACAAGAGACCCAGTACTTC | CASSSGPGQQETQYF | . | TRBJ2-5 | TRBV5-4 | .
TGTGCCAGCAGTCTTTTCAGTCGGACTAGCGGGAGGGACGAGCAGTACTTC | CASSLFSRTSGRDEQYF | TRBD2 | TRBJ2-7 | TRBV28 | .
TGCAGTGCCAGTAGCGGGAGGGCCTCCTACAATGAGCAGTTCTTC | CSASSGRASYNEQFF | TRBD2 | TRBJ2-1 | TRBV20-1 | once
TGTGCCAGCGCGATGAACAGGGGGTATGGCTACACCTTC | CASAMNRGYGYTF | TRBD1 | TRBJ1-2 | TRBV28 | once
TGTGCCAGCAGCCACGACAGGAACACTGAAGCTTTCTTT | CASSHDRNTEAFF | . | TRBJ1-1 | TRBV14 | .
TGTGCCACCGCTAGCGGGAGGGAGAACGAGCAGTACTTC | CATASGRENEQYF | TRBD2 | TRBJ2-7 | TRBV10-3 | .
TGCAGCGTTTTACGGCCGGCGGGTACGCAGTATTTT | CSVLRPAGTQYF | . | TRBJ2-3 | TRBV29-1 | once
TGTGCCAGCAGTCCTTCAGGTCGAAAGGGACAGGGTGTTAACCCCTATAATTCACCCCTCCACTTT | CASSPSGRKGQGVNPYNSPLHF | TRBD1 | TRBJ1-6 | TRBV27 | .
TGTGCCAGCAGTCGCCGGGACGAGCAGTACTTC | CASSRRDEQYF | . | TRBJ2-7 | TRBV28 | .
TGTGCCAGCAGACCGACCGGAGGGTTTTACACTGAAGCTTTCTTT | CASRPTGGFYTEAFF | . | TRBJ1-1 | TRBV2 | .